This T cell receptor (beta chain) was captured by sequencing in a study of molecular identifiers for immune sequencing clone quantification. Across the whole study: Replicates involved a five-way split of RNA from roughly 20,000 or 100,000 naive CD8 cells, with sequencing of four.

Based on a CD8+CD4-CCR7+CD45RA+ profile, naive CD8 T cells were sorted. One entry per CDR3 protein results from TCRdb running MiXCR on the PCR reads. The table records some 100,000 distinct CDR3 sequences, roughly a third of them present only once. Germline CDR1 reads KGHSH; CDR2 reads LQKENI. The CDR3 spans 13 residues. Trimming stripped 2 bases from V and 4 bases from J, with 7 bases between. The V and J genes are TRBV18 and TRBJ2-3, with no clear D. This receptor was obtained from a human donor in good health. Some libraries in this study had Jurkat cell RNA spiked in. Sequenced material: naive CD8+ T cells from blood, with Jurkat cell RNA spiked in. Subset in this sample: FACS-sorted CD8+CD4-CCR7+CD45RA+ naive T cells. The CDR3 DNA reads as TGTGCCAGCTCACCAATTGGGTCAGATACGCAGTATTTT. Its protein product is CASSPIGSDTQYF.